This T cell receptor (beta chain) was identified in a study of cytomegalovirus exposure and HLA in healthy donors. At the level of the study: Unique TCRs numbering roughly 85 million, obtained from HLA-typed donors, made up an early data release.

The PCR was carried out with 60 Vbeta primers and 13 Jbeta primers. Clones were sequenced by immunoSEQ multiplex PCR, and TCRdb holds only the in-frame ones, with some missing. Among about 120,000 clones listed, 60% to 85% were seen once. The CDR3 covers 13 residues. V was trimmed by 8 bases and J by 1 base, leaving 11 bases between them. CDR1 is MNHEY and CDR2 is SMNVEV in the germline V gene (reference sequence). With respect to this clone: Its cognate antigen is unknown.

Study results and caveats: Rare sequences made up most TCRs, while some public TCRs were found in many donors. Only CMV serostatus was available as immune exposure information. In a later analysis, most CMV-associated TCR beta chains appeared HLA-restricted.

This TCR was recovered from a woman aged 40 to 49 in good health and CMV-seropositive. Input material: PBMCs. The rearrangement uses TRBV27 and TRBJ1-1; the D is unclear. The CDR3 here is CASSHGENTEAFF. The CDR3 nucleotides read TGTGCCAGCTCGCACGGGGAGAACACTGAAGCTTTCTTT.